This T cell receptor (beta chain) was recovered during a study of blood T cell repertoires in COVID-19. About the study: The United States, Italy and Spain were the sources of the acute and convalescent COVID-19 samples.

Original processing notes: Reference gene primer amplification yielded estimated nucleated cell counts. Measured with immunoSEQ multiplex PCR; TCRdb has only the in-frame clones, and not every one. That table supplies the V and J calls and clone size; D and trimming were determined from the DNA. The sample includes more than 50,000 clones, 76% seen only once; the top ten take 50% to 55%. The germline V gene encodes CDR1 KGHDR and CDR2 SFDVKD. The ends lost 4 bases at V and 3 bases at J; junction bases unmatched: 8. CDR3 length: 16 amino acids. The chain employs TRBV24-1 and TRBJ2-3; the match to TRBD1 covers 8 bases. The TCR sequence derives from a woman at least 80 years old with acute or convalescent COVID-19. The material sequenced was peripheral blood. CDR3: CATSDGGTGLTDTQYF. The CDR3 DNA follows: TGTGCCACCAGTGACGGAGGGACAGGCCTAACAGATACGCAGTATTTT.